This T cell receptor (beta chain) comes out of a study of blood T cells in healthy people across ages. General observations from the study: Comparison with aged donors showed that long-lived donors had more naive CD4+ cells and higher diversity.

V lost 7 bases, J lost 0 bases, and 16 bases lay in between. The CDR3 covers 17 residues. CDR1 and CDR2 from the germline V gene are SEHNR and FQNEAQ (reference sequence). In the case of this clonotype: Its antigen is still unknown.

The second PCR ran about 6 to 12 cycles with a sample-barcoded 5' primer and J-beta primers. Each CDR3 protein gets one entry after TCRdb re-called the 5' RACE reads with MiXCR. The sample records 1,500,000 or so distinct CDR3 sequences, roughly 59% being singletons. This sequence joins TRBV7-9 and TRBJ2-6; possibly TRBD1 for D (6 bases). The sequenced material came from blood. The TCR originated in a man between 18 and 29 years old in good health. The CDR3 DNA follows: TGTGCCAGCACCATTCCGGGACAAGGCTCTGGGGCCAACGTCCTGACTTTC. It translates to CASTIPGQGSGANVLTF.